What follows are 27 T cell receptor beta chains derived from one specimen sequenced in a study of T cells in Graves' hyperthyroidism and ophthalmopathy. Amplification yielded TCR beta CDR3 regions, with RNA transcripts as the source. When the TCR CDR3 underwent first-round RT-PCR, the HTBI primer set was used. Using its own MiXCR run on the multiplex PCR reads, TCRdb lists one record per CDR3 protein. The sample yields some 600,000 distinct CDR3 sequences, under 60% seen once. The sequencing sample was made of peripheral blood or thyroid tissue (not recorded which). Every receptor here comes from a woman between 18 and 30 years old with Graves' hyperthyroidism.

The table lists this clonotype with many counts. This chain joins TRBV14 and TRBJ1-1; D call uncertain. The CDR3 spans 15 residues. Germline CDR1 is SGHDN and CDR2 is FVKESK. The germline V and J ends were trimmed by 2 bases and 1 base, with 11 bases remaining between them. In nucleotides, the CDR3 is TGTGCCAGCAGCCAAACCGGGCGCCCGAACACTGAAGCTTTCTTT. Translation gives CASSQTGRPNTEAFF.

Comment on this clonotype: A much larger clone differs from this one at a single base, so this may be a read error. CDR3 protein: CASSVGQGTTYGYTF. The CDR3 DNA follows: TGTGCCAGCAGCGTTGGACAGGGGACTACCTATGGCTACACCTTC. The genes are TRBV2 and TRBJ1-2; 9 bases are a match to TRBD1. Germline CDR1 and CDR2: SNHLY and FYNNEI. V gave up 6 bases and J gave up 4 bases; unmatched junction bases: 9. The CDR3 runs to 15 residues.

This clonotype has a handful of counts. This chain connects TRBV19 to TRBJ1-1, with 9 positions matching TRBD1. The junction had 6 bases not matched to a gene; V was cut back by 7 bases and J by 0 bases. In germline, CDR1 is LNHDA, CDR2 SQIVND (reference sequence). This CDR3 has 15 residues. The DNA for the CDR3 is TGTGCCAGTATGACAGGGGGGTCCATGAACACTGAAGCTTTCTTT. Residues: CASMTGGSMNTEAFF.

The chain is built from TRBV25-1 and TRBJ2-2, with TRBD2 matching over 11 bases. V shed 8 bases, J shed 4 bases, and the junction held 9 bases outside the gene matches. Germline CDR1 reads MGHDK; CDR2 reads SYGVNS. The CDR3 is 16 residues long. The CDR3 reads CASSSLAGGTTGELFF. For the CDR3, the DNA is TGTGCCAGCTCGTCTCTAGCGGGAGGTACCACCGGGGAGCTGTTTTTT.

This rearrangement joins TRBV25-1 to TRBJ1-2, with D possibly TRBD1 on 6 matching bases. With 6 bases removed from V and 4 bases from J, the gap between germline ends came to 24 bases. There are 17 residues in the CDR3. Germline CDR1 reads MGHDK; CDR2 reads SYGVNS. The CDR3 DNA is TGTGCCAGCAGAAGGACGGGCCAGGGGTCGGAGGGCTATGGCTACACCTTC. Its protein product is CASRRTGQGSEGYGYTF.

This clonotype was seen just once. The rearrangement links TRBV6-5 to TRBJ1-5, with TRBD1 identical over 8 bases. Germline-derived CDR1 and CDR2 are MNHEY and SVGAGI. CDR3 length: 13 amino acids. Losses at the gene ends were 4 bases for V and 12 bases for J; bases not matched to a gene: 8. CDR3 nucleotide sequence: TGTGCCAGCAGTTCCACCGGGACAGGTTACCAGCATTTT. Translated, it gives CASSSTGTGYQHF.

The chain has TRBV9 and TRBJ2-6; tentative D call: TRBD1 (5 bases). Germline V lookup: CDR1 SGDLS, CDR2 YYNGEE. The length of the CDR3 is 17 residues. V lost 5 bases to trimming and J lost 0 bases, with 15 bases between them. The CDR3 reads CASRLQVGNSGANVLTF. The CDR3, as DNA: TGTGCCAGCAGGTTACAGGTTGGGAACTCTGGGGCCAACGTCCTGACTTTC.

This clonotype was found many times. The chain uses TRBV7-9 and TRBJ1-1; D is unclear. Trimming took off 6 bases at V and 0 bases at J, with 8 bases between the two ends. The CDR3 has 13 residues. Germline loops: CDR1 SEHNR, CDR2 FQNEAQ (reference sequence). The DNA of the CDR3 is TGTGCCAGCAGTTATCCATTGAACACTGAAGCTTTCTTT. It codes for CASSYPLNTEAFF.

The gene calls are TRBV2 and TRBJ1-3, with D unresolved. The length of the CDR3 is 13 residues. V gave up 4 bases and J gave up 7 bases, with 11 bases separating them. In germline, CDR1 is SNHLY, CDR2 FYNNEI. The CDR3 nucleotides read TGTGCCAGCAGTGCGGAGGGTACGAACACCATATATTTT. Amino acids: CASSAEGTNTIYF.

Only a few counts were recorded for this clonotype. The V and J genes are TRBV20-1 and TRBJ2-7, with D unclear. Trimming shortened V by 0 bases and J by 2 bases, and 11 bases separated the two germline ends. Germline V CDR1 and CDR2: DFQATT, SNEGSKA (reference sequence). The CDR3 is made up of 14 amino acids. CDR3 loop: CSARDQTWTYEQYF. CDR3 nucleotides: TGCAGTGCTAGAGACCAAACTTGGACCTACGAGCAGTACTTC.

The rearrangement links TRBV9 to TRBJ1-2; D ambiguous. V lost 4 bases to trimming and J lost 3 bases, with 10 bases between them. CDR3 size: 13 residues. CDR1 is SGDLS, CDR2 YYNGEE, per germline. In nucleotides, the CDR3 is TGTGCCAGCAGCCCACCCTCTGACTATGGCTACACCTTC. This encodes CASSPPSDYGYTF.

The chain couples TRBV7-2 to TRBJ1-2, with a weak D call TRBD1 (6 bases). Trimming shortened V by 4 bases and J by 7 bases, and 19 bases separated the two germline ends. CDR1 SGHTA and CDR2 FQGNSA come from the germline V gene. The CDR3 has 15 residues. The CDR3 spells CASSSGGQGRGGYTF. The DNA for the CDR3 is TGTGCCAGCAGCTCGGGGGGGCAGGGGAGAGGTGGCTACACCTTC.

This clonotype was detected ten times or more. This rearrangement joins TRBV10-3 to TRBJ2-7; no clear D gene. The CDR3 extends over 12 amino acids. Trimming cost V 3 bases and J 4 bases, with 7 bases left between them. Germline assignment: CDR1 ENHRY and CDR2 SYGVKD. The CDR3 DNA sequence: TGTGCCATCAGTGAATCTCTTTACGAGCAGTACTTC. Its protein product is CAISESLYEQYF.

The gene calls are TRBV2 and TRBJ2-7; D is possibly TRBD1 (5 bases). Germline values: CDR1 SNHLY, CDR2 FYNNEI. Between the trimmed V and J ends, which lost 7 bases and 0 bases, there was a span of 13 bases. This CDR3 is 14 amino acids long. This CDR3 reads CASTPDRISYEQYF. The CDR3 DNA reads as TGTGCCAGCACTCCCGACAGAATCTCCTACGAGCAGTACTTC.

The count of this clonotype is one. A much larger clone lies a single base off, so this may be a read error. This sequence joins TRBV7-8 and TRBJ1-1; possible D gene TRBD1, 6 bases. Germline CDR1 is SGHVS and CDR2 is FQNEAQ. The CDR3 contains 14 residues. The DNA of the CDR3 is TGTGCCAGCGGCTTAATGGGGGCGCAGGGTGAAGCTTTCTTT. Translating it yields CASGLMGAQGEAFF.

This clonotype was found a few times. The rearrangement links TRBV10-3 to TRBJ1-1; 7 positions match TRBD1. The CDR3 is made up of 13 amino acids. Germline CDR1 is ENHRY and CDR2 is SYGVKD. Trimming removed 3 bases from V and 5 bases from J; junction bases left unmatched: 3. DNA for the CDR3: TGTGCCATCAGTGACCAGGGGGGGACTGAAGCTTTCTTT. Its protein product is CAISDQGGTEAFF.

This clonotype was recorded a few times. The chain is built from TRBV12-3 or TRBV12-4 and TRBJ2-5, with D maybe TRBD2 (5 bases). V was cut by 5 bases and J by 7 bases, with 17 bases left in between. This CDR3 has 14 residues. The chain's CDR3 is CASSTDYPQWTQYF. DNA for the CDR3: TGTGCCAGCAGTACTGACTATCCACAGTGGACCCAGTACTTC.

This chain joins TRBV5-1 and TRBJ2-2; TRBD2 matches 7 bases. The CDR3 is 16 residues long. Germline CDR1 and CDR2: SGHRS and YFSETQ. Trimming took 4 bases from V and 0 from J; bases not matched to a gene: 6. In DNA, the CDR3 is TGCGCCAGCAGCAAACGACTAGCAGCGAACACCGGGGAGCTGTTTTTT. Protein sequence: CASSKRLAANTGELFF.

The chain has TRBV20-1 and TRBJ1-1; TRBD1 is a possible D gene (5 bases). Germline CDR1 reads DFQATT; CDR2 reads SNEGSKA (reference sequence). Trimming cost V 0 bases and J 2 bases, with 13 bases left between them. The CDR3 extends over 15 amino acids. CDR3 amino acids: CSARDQGGENTEAFF. The CDR3 bases are TGCAGTGCTAGAGATCAAGGAGGGGAAAACACTGAAGCTTTCTTT.

This sequence joins TRBV29-1 and TRBJ1-1; D is undetermined. V was cut by 8 bases and J by 1 base, with 14 bases left in between. The germline CDR1 and CDR2 sequences are SQVTM and ANQGSEA. The CDR3 has 13 amino acids. In DNA form, the CDR3 reads TGCAGCCAAGATCTGGGTAAGAACACTGAAGCTTTCTTT. As protein: CSQDLGKNTEAFF.

The chain carries TRBV5-4 and TRBJ1-4, with D perhaps TRBD1 (6 bases). This CDR3 comprises 14 residues. Trimming removed 0 bases at V and 8 bases at J, with 11 bases between. CDR1 is SGHNT and CDR2 is YYREEE in the germline V gene (reference sequence). The CDR3: CASSLDLQGEKLFF. In DNA form, the CDR3 reads TGTGCCAGCAGCTTGGATTTGCAGGGGGAAAAACTGTTTTTT.

The chain couples TRBV2 to TRBJ1-5; 7 bases line up with TRBD1. With 7 bases clipped from V and 3 bases from J, the junction kept 9 bases outside the gene matches. The germline gives CDR1 SNHLY, CDR2 FYNNEI. The CDR3 covers 15 residues. The DNA for the CDR3 is TGTGCCAGCACCCCGGGAGGGGGCCACAATCAGCCCCAGCATTTT. Translation gives CASTPGGGHNQPQHF.

This clonotype was counted a few times. This sequence joins TRBV20-1 and TRBJ2-7, with 10 bases identical to TRBD2. Germline CDR1 and CDR2: DFQATT and SNEGSKA (reference sequence). The CDR3 totals 14 residues. Losses at the gene ends were 2 bases for V and 4 bases for J; bases not matched to a gene: 5. CDR3 nucleotides: TGCAGTGCTAGACCCGGGACTAGCGTATACGAGCAGTACTTC. It encodes CSARPGTSVYEQYF.

J is TRBJ1-3 and V is TRBV7-6; D perhaps matches TRBD1 (6 bases). Deletions cut 5 bases from V and 4 bases from J, with 15 bases between. This CDR3 spans 15 amino acids. Germline CDR1 is SGHVS and CDR2 is FNYEAQ. The CDR3 DNA follows: TGTGCCAGCAGCAGGGGGGCAGACCTCGGAAACACCATATATTTT. Its translation is CASSRGADLGNTIYF.

This chain joins TRBV5-1 and TRBJ1-6, with 7 bases matching TRBD1. This CDR3 contains 15 residues. Germline lookup yields CDR1 SGHRS and CDR2 YFSETQ. V was clipped by 4 bases and J by 10 bases; unmatched bases: 11. CDR3 bases: TGCGCCAGCAGCCGGGACGGAAGGGGGCGGTCACCCCTCCACTTT. It translates to CASSRDGRGRSPLHF.

This clonotype came up a few times. This rearrangement joins TRBV2 to TRBJ2-6; 9 nucleotides line up with TRBD1. This CDR3 comprises 19 residues. Germline-derived CDR1 and CDR2 are SNHLY and FYNNEI. The trim removed 6 bases at V and 1 base at J, leaving 13 bases unmatched. The CDR3 sequence is CASSLTVGQGFSGANVLTF. Written as DNA, the CDR3 is TGTGCCAGCAGCTTAACGGTGGGACAGGGTTTTTCTGGGGCCAACGTCCTGACTTTC.

This clonotype was detected many times. The gene calls are TRBV7-9 and TRBJ1-6; 10 nucleotides align to TRBD1. The CDR3 loop spans 15 amino acids. Trimming cost V 1 base and J 7 bases; bases outside gene matches: 1. Germline V CDR1 and CDR2: SEHNR, FQNEAQ (reference sequence). CDR3 protein: CASSLGDRGNSPLHF. CDR3 nucleotide sequence: TGTGCCAGCAGCTTAGGGGACAGGGGAAATTCACCCCTCCACTTT.